The 28 T cell receptor beta chains reported below all come from one sample, sequenced in a study of tumor-infiltrating lymphocytes in primary liver carcinoma. For blood RNA, unsorted whole blood served as the source, and germline DNA was extracted too. From 500 ng of total RNA, TCR beta-specific cDNA was reverse-transcribed using a constant-region primer. Generation of the TCR beta libraries relied on three nested multiplex PCR rounds using slightly modified ARM-PCR. With TRBV1-TRBV30 forward primers and a C-beta reverse primer, the first two PCR rounds were run for approximately 10 cycles each. TCRdb analysed the multiplex PCR reads with MiXCR anew, one entry per CDR3 protein. Here the sample spans about 310,000 distinct CDR3 sequences, almost 60% being singletons. The sample comprised peripheral blood. The receptors were gathered from a woman under 40 with primary liver carcinoma and hepatitis B virus infection.

This clonotype was detected ten times or more. The chain carries TRBV4-1 and TRBJ2-5, with D tentatively TRBD1 (7 bases). The length of the CDR3 is 16 residues. V was cut by 1 base and J by 5 bases, with 17 bases left in between. In germline, CDR1 is MGHRA, CDR2 YSYEKL. The CDR3: CASSQGSGGTRETQYF. The DNA for the CDR3 is TGCGCCAGCAGCCAAGGGTCAGGGGGGACCCGGGAGACCCAGTACTTC.

Note on this clonotype: This may arise from a read error, as a much more abundant clone is one base away. As DNA, the CDR3 is TGTGCCAGCTCGCATGGGATGTCTGCTTTCTTT. Residues: CASSHGMSAFF. The rearrangement joins TRBV6-2 or TRBV6-3 to TRBJ1-1; D gene uncertain. The CDR3 runs 11 residues. In germline, CDR1 is MNHEY, CDR2 SVGEGT. Trimming left V 8 bases short and J 11 bases short, with 15 bases between.

Concerning this clonotype itself: This may arise from a read error, as a much more abundant clone is one base away. A read error is likely, as this CDR3 ends without the conserved phenylalanine or tryptophan. The chain links TRBV12-5 to TRBJ2-1; D perhaps matches TRBD2 (5 bases). The CDR3 has 20 amino acids. Looked up from germline, CDR1 is LGHNT and CDR2 is FRNRAP. V was shortened by 0 bases and J by 3 bases, with 24 bases between the two germline ends. For the CDR3, the DNA is TGTGCTAGTGGTTTGGTAAGATTGAGCGAGAGAGGGAGAGGCTACAATGAGCAGTTCTTA. Translation gives CASGLVRLSERGRGYNEQFL.

This sequence joins TRBV6-1 and TRBJ2-3, with 7 bases that match TRBD1. Germline CDR1 is MNHNS and CDR2 is SASEGT. Germline trimming cut 6 bases from V and 0 bases from J; bases unmatched to any gene: 3. This CDR3 has 14 residues. CDR3 nucleotides: TGTGCCAGCAGGAAGACAGGGAGCACAGATACGCAGTATTTT. Translation gives CASRKTGSTDTQYF.

The chain couples TRBV12-3 or TRBV12-4 to TRBJ2-1, with D tentatively TRBD1 or TRBD2 (5 bases each). The CDR3 extends over 17 amino acids. The CDR3 sequence: CVISLSSTRGPGDEQFF. The CDR3 region has the DNA TGTGTCATCAGTTTATCTTCAACCCGGGGCCCTGGCGATGAGCAGTTCTTC.

Points on this clonotype: The junction and the germline gene differ at one end; a read error may be behind it. The chain uses TRBV10-2 and TRBJ1-2, with 7 bases identical to TRBD1. CDR1 is WSHSY, CDR2 SAAADI, per germline. CDR3 length: 17 residues. The CDR3 nucleotides read TGCGCCAGCAGTAAGTCGTTATTAGGGGGCTCGAGAATTGGCTACACCTTC. It translates to CASSKSLLGGSRIGYTF.

The chain links TRBV9 to TRBJ2-5; no firm D call. V shed 0 bases and J shed 2 bases, with 20 bases lying between them. The CDR3 covers 18 residues. Germline-derived CDR1 and CDR2 are SGDLS and YYNGEE. The CDR3: CASSVAEGSYTYQETQYF. The CDR3 DNA is TGTGCCAGCAGCGTAGCTGAAGGATCTTACACGTATCAAGAGACCCAGTACTTC.

The rearrangement links TRBV19 to TRBJ1-2; 9 bases map to TRBD1. V dropped 9 bases and J dropped 8; count of bases not matched to a gene: 19. The CDR3 totals 16 residues. Per germline, CDR1 LNHDA and CDR2 SQIVND (reference sequence). The CDR3 loop reads CASTPDGTGLFGGYTF. In DNA form, the CDR3 reads TGTGCCAGCACCCCGGACGGGACAGGGCTCTTCGGGGGCTACACCTTC.

This clonotype came up many times. The CDR3 nucleotides read TGTGCCAGCACTATAGCGCATACCTACAATGAGCAGTTCTTC. This sequence encodes CASTIAHTYNEQFF. V usage is TRBV12-3 or TRBV12-4 and J usage is TRBJ2-1, with a tentative D call TRBD2 (5 bases). The CDR3 runs 14 residues. Trimming left V 7 bases short and J 2 bases short, with 12 bases between.

The chain employs TRBV6-2 or TRBV6-3 and TRBJ2-3, with 11 nucleotides matching TRBD2. Germline CDR1 reads MNHEY; CDR2 reads SVGEGT. The trim removed 2 bases at V and 7 bases at J, leaving 14 bases unmatched. This CDR3 has 18 amino acids. The chain's CDR3 is CASSYGGLAGGQTNTQYF. The CDR3 nucleotides read TGTGCCAGCAGTTACGGAGGCCTAGCGGGAGGACAAACAAATACGCAGTATTTT.

Turning to this clonotype: One base away lies a much larger clone, so this may be a sequencing read error. V is TRBV7-9 and J is TRBJ2-7, with 7 bases identical to TRBD2. CDR1 is SEHNR, CDR2 FQNEAQ, per germline (reference sequence). Unmatched junction bases numbered 6, after V lost 4 bases and J lost 3 bases. The CDR3 spans 14 residues. As DNA, the CDR3 is TGTGCCAGCAGCTCGGGAGGCCTCTACTACGAGCAGTACTTC. This encodes CASSSGGLYYEQYF.

In the case of this clonotype: One end of the junction fails to match germline, which may point to a read error. The chain is built from TRBV6-1 and TRBJ1-4, with D perhaps matching TRBD1 (5 bases). The germline CDR1 and CDR2 sequences are MNHNS and SASEGT. The CDR3 is 14 amino acids. The CDR3 DNA reads TGTGCCAACAGTGACTGGGGGTCTAATGAAAAACTGTTTTTT. Its translation: CANSDWGSNEKLFF.

Regarding this clonotype: A read error may account for a junction end that differs from germline. This rearrangement joins TRBV11-3 to TRBJ1-1; D is uncertain. The CDR3 is 17 residues long. Germline lookup yields CDR1 SGHNT and CDR2 YENEEA. CDR3 coding DNA: TGTGCCAGCAACTTGCCTTTTACCCGGACCGATTTCACTGAAGCTTCCTTT. As protein: CASNLPFTRTDFTEASF.

There are a few counts of this clonotype. The genes are TRBV6-6 and TRBJ2-3; no firm D call. Trimming stripped 4 bases from V and 2 bases from J, with 7 bases between. The CDR3 length is 13 residues. The germline gives CDR1 MNHNY, CDR2 SVGAGI (reference sequence). CDR3 residues: CASSSRTTDTQYF. CDR3 nucleotides: TGTGCCAGCAGTTCTAGGACCACAGATACGCAGTATTTT.

This clonotype was observed many times. V gene TRBV7-9 combines with J gene TRBJ1-1; D ambiguous. Germline V gene lookup returns CDR1 SEHNR and CDR2 FQNEAQ (reference sequence). V was trimmed by 3 bases and J by 5 bases, leaving 7 bases between them. This CDR3 region has 12 residues. This CDR3 is CASSLGETEAFF. The CDR3 coding sequence is TGTGCCAGCAGCTTGGGAGAAACTGAAGCTTTCTTT. Combining the CDR3 with reference TRBV7-9 and TRBJ1-1 gives the whole variable domain DTGVSQNPRHKITKRGQNVTFRCDPISEHNRLYWYRQTLGQGPEFLTYFQNEAQLEKSRLLSDRFSAERPKGSFSTLEIQRTEQGDSAMYLCASSLGETEAFFGQGTRLTVV.

The V gene is TRBV6-1, the J gene TRBJ2-5; D is possibly TRBD2 (5 bases). Trimming stripped 4 bases from V and 4 bases from J, with 10 bases between. The length of the CDR3 is 13 residues. The germline V gene has CDR1 MNHNS and CDR2 SASEGT. The CDR3 nucleotides read TGTGCCAGCAGTGTACTAGGCCGAGAGACCCAGTACTTC. Translating gives CASSVLGRETQYF.

Of note for this clonotype: A much larger clonotype is one base distant, so this may be a read error. CDR3 sequence (DNA): TGCAGCGTTTGGGGGGGGACTAGCGGGACCAATGAGCAGTTCTTC. It encodes CSVWGGTSGTNEQFF. The chain recombines TRBV29-1 with TRBJ2-1, with 13 bases aligning to TRBD2. Germline CDR1 and CDR2: SQVTM and ANQGSEA. The ends lost 5 bases at V and 6 bases at J; junction bases unmatched: 7. This CDR3 spans 15 amino acids.

About this clonotype itself: A junction boundary mismatches the germline segment, possibly from a read error. The chain is built from TRBV5-4 and TRBJ2-5; no clear D gene. The CDR3 runs 14 residues. The germline CDR1 and CDR2 sequences are SGHNT and YYREEE (reference sequence). CDR3 region: CASSLVPFQETQCF. The CDR3 region has the DNA TGTGCGAGCAGCTTGGTTCCCTTCCAAGAGACCCAGTGTTTC.

In its sample, this clonotype was seen a few times. One end of the junction is discordant with germline, which a read error may explain. The rearrangement links TRBV29-1 to TRBJ2-5; 8 bases align to TRBD2. CDR1 SQVTM and CDR2 ANQGSEA come from the germline V gene. This CDR3 spans 13 amino acids. The CDR3 DNA reads TGCAGCGTAGCGGGAGAGCTCCAAAAGACCCAATACTTC. It specifies CSVAGELQKTQYF.

The sample holds a few counts of this clonotype. The J gene is TRBJ2-2, the V gene TRBV6-2 or TRBV6-3; D is unresolved. V lost 10 bases and J 3 bases, leaving 15 bases between the germline ends. Germline loops: CDR1 MNHEY, CDR2 SVGEGT. This CDR3 spans 14 amino acids. The CDR3 loop is CATEAPPHTGELFF. The CDR3 DNA sequence: TGTGCCACCGAGGCCCCCCCCCACACCGGGGAGCTGTTTTTT.

This clonotype turned up a few times. The V gene is TRBV5-4, the J gene TRBJ2-1; D is ambiguous. V shed 2 bases and J shed 2 bases, with 11 bases lying between them. Germline assignment: CDR1 SGHNT and CDR2 YYREEE (reference sequence). This CDR3 has 15 residues. CDR3 residues: CASSFPGTTYNEQFF. The CDR3 DNA is TGTGCCAGCAGCTTTCCAGGCACCACCTACAATGAGCAGTTCTTC. Full variable domain (remainder filled in from reference TRBV5-4 and TRBJ2-1): ETGVTQSPTHLIKTRGQQVTLRCSSQSGHNTVSWYQQALGQGPQFIFQYYREEENGRGNFPPRFSGLQFPNYSSELNVNALELDDSALYLCASSFPGTTYNEQFFGPGTRLTVL.

Ten or more counts support this clonotype. This chain connects TRBV6-5 to TRBJ2-3, with 9 bases fitting TRBD1. Germline V gene lookup returns CDR1 MNHEY and CDR2 SVGAGI. The V and J ends lost 6 bases and 8 bases, in that order; junction bases with no gene match: 6. There are 13 residues in the CDR3. Here the CDR3 reads CASRRDRAGTQYF. The CDR3 DNA is TGTGCCAGCAGACGGGACAGGGCGGGTACGCAGTATTTT.

This clonotype was seen a few times. J is TRBJ1-1 and V is TRBV6-1; D ambiguous. Germline loops: CDR1 MNHNS, CDR2 SASEGT. This CDR3 region has 13 residues. Trimming left V 3 bases short and J 8 bases short, with 13 bases between. The CDR3 nucleotides read TGTGCCAGCAGTGAGAGGGCGTCACTAGAAGCTTTCTTT. Residues: CASSERASLEAFF.

This clonotype was detected a few times. The chain carries TRBV19 and TRBJ1-2, with D perhaps TRBD1 (5 bases). The CDR3 runs 17 residues. V gave up 3 bases and J gave up 5 bases, with 22 bases separating them. Germline V gene data show CDR1 as LNHDA and CDR2 as SQIVND (reference sequence). The CDR3 spells CASSIGTPGRGGYGYTF. The CDR3 DNA follows: TGTGCCAGTAGTATCGGGACTCCAGGACGGGGAGGGTATGGCTACACCTTC.

The chain uses TRBV20-1 and TRBJ2-2; D is unresolved. V was shortened by 4 bases and J by 2 bases, with 5 bases between the two germline ends. The CDR3 loop spans 12 amino acids. Germline loops: CDR1 DFQATT, CDR2 SNEGSKA (reference sequence). CDR3 residues: CSANYNTGELFF. Here the CDR3 DNA reads TGCAGTGCTAACTACAACACCGGGGAGCTGTTTTTT.

Comment on this clonotype: A much larger clone sits a single nucleotide away, making a read error possible. The chain carries TRBV6-5 and TRBJ2-5; TRBD2 is a possible D gene (5 bases). The CDR3 consists of 15 residues. V was trimmed by 2 bases and J by 4 bases, leaving 14 bases between them. The V gene's germline CDR1 is MNHEY and CDR2 SVGAGI. The CDR3 nucleotides are TGTGCCAGCAGTTACGGTAGTGCGGGCCTAGAGACCCAGTACTTC. It is translated as CASSYGSAGLETQYF.

This chain uses TRBV6-5 with TRBJ1-2, with D possibly matching TRBD1 (6 bases). V was clipped by 7 bases and J by 7 bases, with 13 bases between them. This CDR3 has 12 residues. Germline CDR1 MNHEY, CDR2 SVGAGI. The CDR3 coding sequence is TGTGCCAGCAAGGAGGGGGGGGGTGGCTACACCTTC. Protein: CASKEGGGGYTF.

As for this clonotype: Possible read error: a much larger clone is one base away. V gene TRBV6-5 combines with J gene TRBJ2-2; D is possibly TRBD1 (5 bases). Germline CDR1 reads MNHEY; CDR2 reads SVGAGI. Trimming shortened V by 5 bases and J by 6 bases, and 13 bases separated the two germline ends. This CDR3 is built from 14 residues. In DNA, the CDR3 is TGTGCCAGCAGTGCCCGGACATGGCCCGGGGAGCTGTTTTTT. This codes for CASSARTWPGELFF.